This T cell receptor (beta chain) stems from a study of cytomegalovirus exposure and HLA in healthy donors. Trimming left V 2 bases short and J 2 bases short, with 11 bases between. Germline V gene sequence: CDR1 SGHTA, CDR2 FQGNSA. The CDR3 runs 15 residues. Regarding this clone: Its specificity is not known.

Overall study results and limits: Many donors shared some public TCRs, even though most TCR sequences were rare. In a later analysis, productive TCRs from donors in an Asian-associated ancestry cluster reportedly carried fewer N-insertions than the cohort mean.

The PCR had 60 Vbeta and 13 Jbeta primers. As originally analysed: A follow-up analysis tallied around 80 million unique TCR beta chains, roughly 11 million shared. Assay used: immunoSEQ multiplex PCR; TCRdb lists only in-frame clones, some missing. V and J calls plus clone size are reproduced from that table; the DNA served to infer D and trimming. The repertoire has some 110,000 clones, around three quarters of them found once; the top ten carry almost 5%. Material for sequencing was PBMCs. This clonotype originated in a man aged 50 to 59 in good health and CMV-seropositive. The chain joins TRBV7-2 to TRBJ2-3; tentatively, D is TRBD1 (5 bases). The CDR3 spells CASSLPRAVTDTQYF. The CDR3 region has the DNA TGTGCCAGCAGCTTACCCAGGGCGGTCACAGATACGCAGTATTTT. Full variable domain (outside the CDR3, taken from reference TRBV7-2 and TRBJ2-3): GAGVSQSPSNKVTEKGKDVELRCDPISGHTALYWYRQSLGQGLEFLIYFQGNSAPDKSGLPSDRFSAERTGGSVSTLTIQRTQQEDSAVYLCASSLPRAVTDTQYFGPGTRLTVL.